Shown below are 27 T cell receptor beta chains from a single sample sequenced in a study of regulatory T cells in long-lasting Graves disease. Time point denoted: newly diagnosed GD, antithyroid drugs for less than 3 months. Isolated PBMC RNA provided the starting material for the TCR library. With iRepertoire HTBI primers and Arm-PCR of CDR3 regions, TCR beta libraries were built. TCRdb itself ran the multiplex PCR reads through MiXCR, one entry per CDR3 protein. The profile shows hundreds of thousands of distinct CDR3 sequences, 16% of them singletons. This sample was also put to use in a study of T cells in Graves' hyperthyroidism and ophthalmopathy.

Sequencing used peripheral blood mononuclear cells (PBMCs), obtained at new diagnosis, from a patient treated with antithyroid drugs. These receptors all stem from a woman in her thirties with Graves disease.

The rearrangement links TRBV4-1 to TRBJ1-2, with 7 bases fitting TRBD1. Germline V gives CDR1 MGHRA, CDR2 YSYEKL. V dropped 1 base and J dropped 0; count of bases not matched to a gene: 5. This CDR3 has 16 amino acids. The CDR3 sequence: CASSQAGTATNYGYTF. The CDR3 DNA reads TGCGCCAGCAGCCAAGCAGGGACAGCCACTAACTATGGCTACACCTTC.

This clonotype was seen ten or more times. The V call is TRBV20-1, the J call TRBJ2-3, with 8 bases identical to TRBD2. CDR1 is DFQATT, CDR2 SNEGSKA, per germline (reference sequence). The CDR3 covers 15 residues. V dropped 7 bases and J dropped 0; count of bases not matched to a gene: 9. The CDR3: CSERVAGPSTDTQYF. For the CDR3, the DNA is TGCAGTGAAAGGGTAGCGGGGCCTAGCACAGATACGCAGTATTTT.

This sequence joins TRBV18 and TRBJ2-3; D is undetermined. CDR3 length: 14 amino acids. The germline V and J ends were trimmed by 2 bases and 0 bases, with 6 bases remaining between them. The germline CDR1 and CDR2 sequences are KGHSH and LQKENI. CDR3 nucleotides: TGTGCCAGCTCACCAAGTCAGAGCACAGATACGCAGTATTTT. It specifies CASSPSQSTDTQYF.

This clonotype was recorded many times. The chain has TRBV5-8 and TRBJ1-4, with D possibly TRBD1 on 5 matching bases. The germline CDR1 and CDR2 sequences are SGHTS and YDEGEE. V lost 3 bases and J 5 bases, leaving 11 bases between the germline ends. This CDR3 spans 14 amino acids. This CDR3 is CASSWGGTNEKLFF. DNA of the CDR3: TGTGCCAGCAGCTGGGGGGGTACGAATGAAAAACTGTTTTTT.

The rearrangement joins TRBV5-7 to TRBJ2-7; no firm D call. TRBV5-7 is filed as an ORF, its function uncertain. The CDR3 contains 12 residues. V shed 4 bases and J shed 6 bases, with 11 bases lying between them. The CDR3 bases are TGTGCCAGCAGCCCTCGACCGGGCGAGCAGTACTTC. Amino acids: CASSPRPGEQYF.

This sequence joins TRBV14 and TRBJ2-5; D is tentatively TRBD1 or TRBD2 (5 bases each). The CDR3 extends over 16 amino acids. V was pared by 1 base and J by 2 bases, with 14 bases between. CDR1 is SGHDN, CDR2 FVKESK, per germline. CDR3 DNA: TGTGCCAGCAGCCAAGGGTCCGGGACGGTACAAGAGACCCAGTACTTC. Protein sequence: CASSQGSGTVQETQYF.

The J gene is TRBJ2-7, the V gene TRBV5-5; 9 nucleotides align to TRBD1. V was pared by 0 bases and J by 6 bases, with 4 bases of the junction left unmatched. There are 14 residues in the CDR3. In germline, CDR1 is SGHKS, CDR2 YYEKEE (reference sequence). The CDR3 reads CASSLAGQGSEQYF. CDR3 in DNA: TGTGCCAGCAGCTTGGCGGGACAGGGCAGCGAGCAGTACTTC. The variable domain in full, with the rest retrieved from reference TRBV5-5 and TRBJ2-7, is DAGVTQSPTHLIKTRGQQVTLRCSPISGHKSVSWYQQVLGQGPQFIFQYYEKEERGRGNFPDRFSARQFPNYSSELNVNALLLGDSALYLCASSLAGQGSEQYFGPGTRLTVT.

In its sample, this clonotype was seen many times. This sequence joins TRBV15 and TRBJ1-1, with no clear D. This CDR3 comprises 13 residues. CDR1 LNHNV and CDR2 YYDKDF come from the germline V gene (reference sequence). Trimming removed 4 bases at V and 10 bases at J, with 16 bases between. CDR3 coding DNA: TGTGCCACCAGCATCCGACCGGGAGAAAGAGCTTTCTTT. Translation: CATSIRPGERAFF.

This clonotype was picked up many times. V and J are TRBV7-2 and TRBJ2-1, with a tentative D call TRBD2 (6 bases). Germline V gene sequence: CDR1 SGHTA, CDR2 FQGNSA. The CDR3 has 14 amino acids. V was clipped by 3 bases and J by 6 bases, with 12 bases between them. In DNA form, the CDR3 reads TGTGCCAGCAGCTTGGGGGGTTATCGCAATGAGCAGTTCTTC. Its protein is CASSLGGYRNEQFF.

This clonotype was seen repeatedly, ten times or more. V is TRBV6-1 and J is TRBJ2-1; 7 positions agree with TRBD2. The J segment lost 4 bases and the V segment lost 6 bases, leaving 6 bases of the junction unmatched. Germline V lookup: CDR1 MNHNS, CDR2 SASEGT. The CDR3 length is 14 residues. CDR3 in DNA: TGTGCCAGCAGAAGTAGCGGGTCTTACAATGAGCAGTTCTTC. It yields the protein CASRSSGSYNEQFF.

The chain carries TRBV20-1 and TRBJ2-7; 9 positions agree with TRBD1. CDR1 is DFQATT and CDR2 is SNEGSKA in the germline V gene (reference sequence). The CDR3 has 12 residues. J lost 9 bases, V lost 7 bases, and 10 bases had no gene match. Written as DNA, the CDR3 is TGCAGTGATCCGGACAGGGGTTTCGCGCAGTACTTC. It yields the protein CSDPDRGFAQYF.

This chain joins TRBV27 and TRBJ2-1, with D possibly being TRBD2 (6 bases). This CDR3 region has 16 residues. The germline V gene has CDR1 MNHEY and CDR2 SMNVEV (reference sequence). Trimming removed 2 bases from V and 3 bases from J, with 14 bases in between. CDR3 residues: CASSLDPGLFYNEQFF. For the CDR3, the DNA is TGTGCCAGCAGTTTAGATCCGGGACTGTTCTACAATGAGCAGTTCTTC.

This clonotype was seen at least ten times. The chain joins TRBV29-1 to TRBJ2-1, with D possibly being TRBD2 (5 bases). V lost 3 bases to trimming and J lost 9 bases, with 15 bases between them. This CDR3 region has 13 residues. In germline, CDR1 is SQVTM, CDR2 ANQGSEA. CDR3 residues: CSVDLWESGEQFF. The DNA for the CDR3 is TGCAGCGTTGATCTGTGGGAGAGCGGTGAGCAGTTCTTC.

This clonotype was counted between two and nine times. Here the CDR3 reads CASSYVPPSQYF. The DNA of the CDR3 is TGTGCCAGCAGTTACGTTCCCCCCTCGCAGTATTTT. This chain links TRBV6-2 or TRBV6-3 with TRBJ2-3; D call uncertain. Germline CDR1 MNHEY, CDR2 SVGEGT. This CDR3 has 12 residues. V shed 2 bases and J shed 10 bases, with 10 bases lying between them.

This chain joins TRBV2 and TRBJ2-4; 12 nucleotides line up with TRBD2. With the DNA end fitting TRBJ2-1 better, the J assignment may be wrong. Germline V CDR1 and CDR2: SNHLY, FYNNEI. This CDR3 has 13 residues. The CDR3 bases are TGTGCCAGCAGTGAGACTAGCGGGAGAAAGCAGTTCTTC. Protein: CASSETSGRKQFF.

This clonotype came up many times. The chain recombines TRBV5-1 with TRBJ1-1; D gene ambiguous. This CDR3 has 14 amino acids. From germline, CDR1 is SGHRS and CDR2 YFSETQ. V lost 4 bases and J lost 1, with 11 bases in between. CDR3 sequence: CASSDLSGNTEAFF. The CDR3 nucleotides read TGCGCCAGCAGCGACCTTTCCGGGAACACTGAAGCTTTCTTT. The full variable domain, completed using reference TRBV5-1 and TRBJ1-1, is KAGVTQTPRYLIKTRGQQVTLSCSPISGHRSVSWYQQTPGQGLQFLFEYFSETQRNKGNFPGRFSGRQFSNSRSEMNVSTLELGDSALYLCASSDLSGNTEAFFGQGTRLTVV.

This chain uses TRBV6-2 or TRBV6-3 with TRBJ1-3; a possible D gene is TRBD1 (6 bases). The CDR3 runs 15 residues. The V end was cut by 4 bases, the J end by 4 bases, with 14 bases between. Germline values: CDR1 MNHEY, CDR2 SVGEGT. The CDR3: CASSFPDRWGNTIYF. Here the CDR3 DNA reads TGTGCCAGCAGTTTCCCGGACAGATGGGGAAACACCATATATTTT.

This chain links TRBV3-1 with TRBJ2-5; TRBD1 agrees at 9 bases. The CDR3 runs 15 residues. Per germline, CDR1 LGHDT and CDR2 YNNKEL (reference sequence). V lost 1 base, J lost 4 bases, and 4 bases stayed unmatched. The CDR3 region is CASSQAGTGLETQYF. CDR3 coding DNA: TGTGCCAGCAGCCAAGCAGGGACAGGGTTAGAGACCCAGTACTTC.

The J gene is TRBJ2-1, the V gene TRBV27; D unresolved. V was cut by 7 bases and J by 3 bases, with 22 bases left in between. Germline V gives CDR1 MNHEY, CDR2 SMNVEV (reference sequence). The CDR3 is 17 residues long. Here the CDR3 DNA reads TGTGCCAGCACTCCCCCGGTGAAGGGCAAGGACTACAATGAGCAGTTCTTC. Amino acids: CASTPPVKGKDYNEQFF.

This clonotype was observed at least ten times. The rearrangement joins TRBV6-1 to TRBJ2-2; the D is unclear. The CDR3 sequence is 12 residues long. CDR1 and CDR2 (germline): MNHNS, SASEGT. V lost 6 bases to trimming and J lost 7 bases, with 9 bases between them. The CDR3 loop reads CASRTGGGELFF. Here the CDR3 DNA reads TGTGCCAGCAGAACCGGCGGCGGGGAGCTGTTTTTT.

This clonotype was counted between two and nine times. This clone may be a read error of a much larger clone one base away. The gene calls are TRBV16 and TRBJ1-1; TRBD1 matches 7 bases. CDR3 size: 17 residues. Losses at the gene ends were 4 bases for V and 1 base for J; bases not matched to a gene: 12. CDR1 and CDR2 (germline): KGHSY, FQNENV. The CDR3 region has the DNA TGTGCCAGCAGCCGCTCCCGACAGGGCCCGGGGAACACTGAAGCTTTCTTT. The encoded protein is CASSRSRQGPGNTEAFF.

In this sample, this clonotype turned up a few times. The gene calls are TRBV10-3 and TRBJ1-1; D may be TRBD1 (5 bases). Looked up from germline, CDR1 is ENHRY and CDR2 is SYGVKD. V shed 8 bases and J shed 1 base, with 11 bases lying between them. The CDR3 consists of 13 residues. The CDR3 DNA follows: TGTGCCATCCGGGGCCGGGGGAACACTGAAGCTTTCTTT. Encoded protein: CAIRGRGNTEAFF.

The V and J genes are TRBV28 and TRBJ1-4; D ambiguous. Per the germline V gene, CDR1 is MDHEN and CDR2 is SYDVKM. This CDR3 has 17 residues. V was trimmed by 4 bases and J by 0 bases, leaving 15 bases between them. The CDR3 nucleotides read TGTGCCAGCAGTTGGAATCGTTGGGGAACAACTAATGAAAAACTGTTTTTT. Its protein is CASSWNRWGTTNEKLFF. Full variable domain (rest looked up from reference TRBV28 and TRBJ1-4): DVKVTQSSRYLVKRTGEKVFLECVQDMDHENMFWYRQDPGLGLRLIYFSYDVKMKEKGDIPEGYSVSREKKERFSLILESASTNQTSMYLCASSWNRWGTTNEKLFFGSGTQLSVL.

This clonotype was observed many times. This chain connects TRBV27 to TRBJ2-1, with 10 bases lining up with TRBD2. Germline V gene data show CDR1 as MNHEY and CDR2 as SMNVEV (reference sequence). The CDR3 is 16 residues long. V shed 5 bases and J 9 bases; nucleotides not matched to a gene: 13. CDR3 protein: CASSPILAGEVGEQFF. The CDR3 DNA reads TGTGCCAGCAGTCCCATCCTAGCGGGAGAAGTGGGTGAGCAGTTCTTC.

A note on this clonotype: A much larger clone lies a single base off, so this may be a read error. The conserved closing phenylalanine or tryptophan is absent in this CDR3, likely reflecting a read error. V gene TRBV5-1 combines with J gene TRBJ2-7; 9 nucleotides align to TRBD2. The CDR3 extends over 16 amino acids. CDR1 is SGHRS and CDR2 is YFSETQ in the germline V gene. The V segment lost 1 base and the J segment 0 bases; nucleotides outside the gene matches: 5. The CDR3 nucleotides read TGCGCCAGCAGCTTGTCGGCGGGAGGGATCTCCTACGAGCAGTACCTC. Its protein is CASSLSAGGISYEQYL.

The table lists this clonotype with a few counts. V usage is TRBV5-6 and J usage is TRBJ2-7; D unclear. The CDR3 contains 14 residues. The V and J ends lost 3 bases and 5 bases respectively, with 15 bases between them. CDR1 SGHDT and CDR2 YYEEEE come from the germline V gene. This CDR3 reads CASSSSLRVHEQYF. In nucleotides, the CDR3 is TGTGCCAGCAGCTCCTCACTTAGGGTCCACGAGCAGTACTTC.

This clonotype was recorded a few times. The genes are TRBV25-1 and TRBJ2-1, with D uncertain. Germline CDR1 reads MGHDK; CDR2 reads SYGVNS. Trimming cost V 3 bases and J 5 bases, with 14 bases left between them. This CDR3 contains 15 residues. In DNA form, the CDR3 reads TGTGCCAGCAGTGATGAGTTCGCCGAGCACAATGAGCAGTTCTTC. This sequence encodes CASSDEFAEHNEQFF.